Each of the 18 T cell receptor beta chains below was sequenced from the same sample in a study of HIV-infected patients and healthy controls. Whole blood was used without fractionation, so all unsorted peripheral T cells were included. Alpha and beta constant-region primers primed reverse transcription of 500 to 550 ng RNA. Each of the alpha and beta chains got its own library through chain-specific third strand synthesis with indices. TCRdb re-analysed the 5' RACE reads in MiXCR, keeping a single row per CDR3 protein. The table lists 18,000 or so distinct CDR3 sequences, about 9% of them singletons. Sequenced input: blood. The receptors derive from an adult in good health.

This clonotype was seen ten or more times. The chain combines TRBV7-8 with TRBJ2-1; 7 nucleotides match TRBD2. Trimming took 0 bases from V and 0 from J; bases not matched to a gene: 2. CDR1 SGHVS and CDR2 FQNEAQ come from the germline V gene. CDR3 length: 16 amino acids. The CDR3: CASSLARGSSYNEQFF. The CDR3 DNA reads as TGTGCCAGCAGCTTAGCTCGCGGGAGCTCCTACAATGAGCAGTTCTTC.

This clonotype was observed many times. The rearrangement links TRBV5-6 to TRBJ2-5; TRBD2 might be the D (5 bases). CDR3 length equals 14 residues. The V end was cut by 0 bases, the J end by 4 bases, with 10 bases between. Germline CDR1 reads SGHDT; CDR2 reads YYEEEE. The CDR3 DNA reads TGTGCCAGCAGCTTGGAGGCACTAGTAGAGACCCAGTACTTC. As protein: CASSLEALVETQYF.

This clonotype appeared many times. The CDR3 DNA reads as TGTGCCGTCAGGGGTTTGACTAGCGGGAGCCAATATACGCAGTATTTT. Residues: CAVRGLTSGSQYTQYF. The chain combines TRBV6-5 with TRBJ2-3; 12 bases are shared with TRBD2. Trimming took 11 bases from V and 7 from J; bases not matched to a gene: 16. This CDR3 spans 16 amino acids. Per germline, CDR1 MNHEY and CDR2 SVGAGI.

This clonotype appeared many times. The chain carries TRBV12-3 or TRBV12-4 and TRBJ1-5; no firm D call. This CDR3 region has 13 residues. V was clipped by 5 bases and J by 1 base, with 6 bases between them. CDR3 bases: TGTGCCAGCAGTCCCCAGAGCAATCAGCCCCAGCATTTT. Translation: CASSPQSNQPQHF.

This clonotype is medium-sized by share. The chain combines TRBV29-1 with TRBJ2-1; the match to TRBD2 covers 7 bases. The germline V gene has CDR1 SQVTM and CDR2 ANQGSEA. The CDR3 totals 13 residues. J was trimmed by 7 bases and V by 4 bases; bases with no gene match: 7. DNA of the CDR3: TGCAGCGTTGTCGGCGGGAGTCGGAATGAGCAGTTCTTC. This gives the protein CSVVGGSRNEQFF.

The chain couples TRBV12-3 or TRBV12-4 to TRBJ2-3; no reliable D call. V was trimmed by 3 bases and J by 7 bases, leaving 20 bases between them. The CDR3 is made up of 16 amino acids. CDR3 residues: CASSFWRVQVQNTQYF. The CDR3 DNA reads TGTGCCAGCAGTTTTTGGCGTGTGCAGGTGCAAAATACGCAGTATTTT.

This clonotype has at least ten counts. The rearrangement uses TRBV19 and TRBJ2-3; TRBD2 agrees at 13 bases. This CDR3 is 15 amino acids long. Trimming removed 7 bases from V and 7 bases from J; junction bases left unmatched: 8. CDR1 is LNHDA and CDR2 is SQIVND in the germline V gene (reference sequence). This CDR3 reads CASTGTSGVPHTQYF. In nucleotides, the CDR3 is TGTGCCAGTACCGGGACTAGCGGGGTCCCGCATACGCAGTATTTT.

As for this clonotype: A much larger clone lies one base from this, so it may be a read error. The chain recombines TRBV3-1 with TRBJ2-2, with D tentatively TRBD1 (6 bases). Germline CDR1 LGHDT, CDR2 YNNKEL (reference sequence). This CDR3 is built from 15 residues. The CDR3 region is CASVGGTTNTGEMFF. Here the CDR3 DNA reads TGTGCCAGCGTTGGGGGCACGACGAACACCGGGGAGATGTTTTTT. Based on the CDR3 plus reference TRBV3-1 and TRBJ2-2, the full variable domain is DTAVSQTPKYLVTQMGNDKSIKCEQNLGHDTMYWYKQDSKKFLKIMFSYNNKELIINETVPNRFSPKSPDKAHLNLHINSLELGDSAVYFCASVGGTTNTGEMFFGEGSRLTVL.

Ten or more counts support this clonotype. DNA of the CDR3: TGTGCCAGCAGCTTGGATCAGCAGACCTACGAGCAGTACTTC. Encoded protein: CASSLDQQTYEQYF. V usage is TRBV5-4 and J usage is TRBJ2-7; no definite D call. The length of the CDR3 is 14 residues. Germline values: CDR1 SGHNT, CDR2 YYREEE (reference sequence). The V end was cut by 0 bases, the J end by 2 bases, with 9 bases between.

This clonotype was detected only a few times. The chain recombines TRBV20-1 with TRBJ1-3; D not certain. The CDR3 loop spans 17 amino acids. Trimming took 7 bases from V and 2 from J, leaving 24 bases between them. The germline V gene encodes CDR1 DFQATT and CDR2 SNEGSKA (reference sequence). The CDR3 protein is CSVTSQQGITTGNTIYF. The DNA of the CDR3 is TGCAGTGTAACGTCACAACAAGGGATAACGACTGGAAACACCATATATTTT.

This clonotype was seen many times. The chain has TRBV28 and TRBJ2-1, with TRBD2 matching 9 bases. The CDR3 consists of 17 residues. The germline V gene has CDR1 MDHEN and CDR2 SYDVKM. The V and J ends lost 4 bases and 0 bases, in that order; junction bases with no gene match: 7. The CDR3 protein is CASSSSSGASSYNEQFF. The CDR3 bases are TGTGCCAGCAGTTCATCTAGCGGGGCGAGCTCCTACAATGAGCAGTTCTTC.

The gene calls are TRBV28 and TRBJ1-1; possibly TRBD1 for D (5 bases). This CDR3 has 15 residues. CDR1 is MDHEN and CDR2 is SYDVKM in the germline V gene. V shed 8 bases and J shed 8 bases, with 24 bases lying between them. The CDR3 DNA reads as TGTGCCAGCTCGGGACCGAATCCTGGGGCGGGGGAAGCTTTCTTT. Protein product: CASSGPNPGAGEAFF.

This clonotype was observed a single time. The J gene is TRBJ2-7, the V gene TRBV28; D may correspond to TRBD1 or TRBD2 (5 bases each). Germline V gene data show CDR1 as MDHEN and CDR2 as SYDVKM. Trimming took 7 bases from V and 1 from J, leaving 17 bases between them. This CDR3 is 15 amino acids long. CDR3 DNA: TGTGCCAGCACTTGCGGGCACGGACAATCCTACGAGCAGTACTTC. This encodes CASTCGHGQSYEQYF.

The rearrangement joins TRBV7-9 to TRBJ1-1; D gene unclear. V lost 8 bases to trimming and J lost 0 bases, with 10 bases between them. Per germline, CDR1 SEHNR and CDR2 FQNEAQ (reference sequence). This CDR3 spans 13 amino acids. Written as DNA, the CDR3 is TGTGCCAGCGGTAGAGCCATGAACACTGAAGCTTTCTTT. Translation gives CASGRAMNTEAFF.

This clonotype has a count of ten or more. This chain connects TRBV2 to TRBJ2-5; D remains ambiguous. From germline, CDR1 is SNHLY and CDR2 FYNNEI. The CDR3 extends over 13 amino acids. V lost 7 bases and J 5 bases, leaving 14 bases between the germline ends. Here the CDR3 DNA reads TGTGCCAGCATGCCCCAGGTGGGGGAGACCCAGTACTTC. Amino acids: CASMPQVGETQYF.

This clonotype was recorded a few times. CDR3 sequence: CASSISLAEETQYF. Here the CDR3 DNA reads TGTGCCAGTAGTATTTCCCTAGCGGAAGAGACCCAGTACTTC. The chain has TRBV19 and TRBJ2-5; 7 positions match TRBD2. The J segment lost 3 bases and the V segment lost 3 bases, leaving 4 bases of the junction unmatched. This CDR3 has 14 residues. From germline, CDR1 is LNHDA and CDR2 SQIVND (reference sequence).

This clonotype was counted ten times or more. J is TRBJ2-3 and V is TRBV28, with 9 bases lining up with TRBD2. The junction had 16 bases not matched to a gene; V was cut back by 9 bases and J by 3 bases. Germline V lookup: CDR1 MDHEN, CDR2 SYDVKM. The CDR3 runs to 17 residues. This chain's CDR3 is CASSIAGEIGGTDTQYF. In DNA form, the CDR3 reads TGTGCCAGTAGCATAGCGGGAGAGATTGGAGGTACAGATACGCAGTATTTT.

This clonotype appeared many times. This rearrangement joins TRBV29-1 to TRBJ2-5; TRBD2 aligns across 7 bases. V shed 4 bases and J 0 bases; nucleotides not matched to a gene: 11. This CDR3 has 16 residues. CDR1 and CDR2 from the germline V gene are SQVTM and ANQGSEA. In nucleotides, the CDR3 is TGCAGCGTTGTAAGGCTAGCGGCAGCCTACCAAGAGACCCAGTACTTC. Its translation is CSVVRLAAAYQETQYF.